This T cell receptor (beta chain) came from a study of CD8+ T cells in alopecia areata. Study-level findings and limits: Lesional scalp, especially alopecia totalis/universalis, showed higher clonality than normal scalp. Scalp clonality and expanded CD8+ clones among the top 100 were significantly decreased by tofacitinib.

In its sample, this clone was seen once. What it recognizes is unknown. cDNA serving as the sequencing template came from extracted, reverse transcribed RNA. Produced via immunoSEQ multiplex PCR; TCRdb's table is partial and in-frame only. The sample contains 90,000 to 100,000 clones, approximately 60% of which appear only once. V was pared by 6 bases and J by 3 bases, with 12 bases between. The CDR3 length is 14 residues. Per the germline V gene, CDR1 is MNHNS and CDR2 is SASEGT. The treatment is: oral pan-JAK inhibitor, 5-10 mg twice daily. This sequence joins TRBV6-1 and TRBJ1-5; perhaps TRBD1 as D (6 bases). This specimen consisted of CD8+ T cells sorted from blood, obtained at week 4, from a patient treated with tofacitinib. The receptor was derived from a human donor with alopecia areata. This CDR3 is CASRLTGLNQPQHF. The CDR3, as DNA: TGTGCCAGCAGGCTTACAGGGCTCAATCAGCCCCAGCATTTT.